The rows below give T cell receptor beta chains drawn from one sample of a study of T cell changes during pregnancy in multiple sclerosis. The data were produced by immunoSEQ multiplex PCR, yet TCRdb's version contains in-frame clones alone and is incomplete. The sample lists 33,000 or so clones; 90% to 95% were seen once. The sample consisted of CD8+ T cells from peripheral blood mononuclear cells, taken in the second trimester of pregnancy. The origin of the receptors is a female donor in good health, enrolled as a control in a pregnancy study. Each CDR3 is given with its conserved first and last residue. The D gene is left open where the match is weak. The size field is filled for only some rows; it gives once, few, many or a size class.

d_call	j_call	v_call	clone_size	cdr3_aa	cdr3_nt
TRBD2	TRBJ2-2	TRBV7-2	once	CASSLGEGRVSPGELFF	TGTGCCAGCAGCCTGGGGGAGGGGCGGGTTTCCCCCGGGGAGCTGTTTTTT
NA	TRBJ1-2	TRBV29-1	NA	CSVVAQSAYGYTF	TGCAGCGTTGTTGCGCAGAGCGCATATGGCTACACCTTC
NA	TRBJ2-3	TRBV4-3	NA	CASSQVGGRVDTQYF	TGCGCCAGCAGCCAAGTCGGGGGGCGAGTAGATACGCAGTATTTT
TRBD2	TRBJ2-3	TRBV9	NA	CASSVERLAGGGWNTDTQYF	TGTGCCAGCAGCGTAGAACGGTTAGCGGGGGGCGGTTGGAACACAGATACGCAGTATTTT
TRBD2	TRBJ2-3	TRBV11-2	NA	CASSLGEARGTNTDTQYF	TGTGCCAGCAGCTTAGGGGAGGCGCGGGGGACCAACACAGATACGCAGTATTTT
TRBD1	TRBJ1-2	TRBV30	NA	CAGSGTGTTNGYTF	TGTGCCGGCTCTGGGACAGGAACAACGAATGGCTACACCTTC
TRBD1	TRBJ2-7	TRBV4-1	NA	CASSSRTGRYEQYF	TGCGCCAGCAGCTCGCGGACAGGGCGGTACGAGCAGTACTTC
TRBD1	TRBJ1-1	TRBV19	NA	CASSAGQGLTEAFF	TGTGCCAGTAGTGCAGGACAGGGGCTCACTGAAGCTTTCTTT
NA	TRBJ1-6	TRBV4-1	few	CASSQGGAFGSPLHF	TGCGCCAGCAGCCAAGGGGGCGCCTTTGGTTCACCCCTCCACTTT
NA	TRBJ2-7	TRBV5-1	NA	CASSWTLRGDSYEQYF	TGCGCCAGCAGCTGGACCCTGCGGGGTGATTCCTACGAGCAGTACTTC
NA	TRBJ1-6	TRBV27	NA	CASSYSIGARNNSPLHF	TGTGCCAGCAGTTACTCGATTGGGGCGCGGAATAATTCACCCCTCCACTTT
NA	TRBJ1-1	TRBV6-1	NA	CASSEGRGGTEAFF	TGTGCCAGCAGTGAAGGTAGGGGTGGCACTGAAGCTTTCTTT
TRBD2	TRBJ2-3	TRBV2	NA	CASSLGRLAGPLGDTQYF	TGTGCCAGCAGTCTCGGGCGTCTAGCGGGACCCCTCGGAGATACGCAGTATTTT
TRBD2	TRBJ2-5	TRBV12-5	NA	CASKTSGIQETQYF	TGTGCTAGTAAGACTAGCGGGATTCAAGAGACCCAGTACTTC
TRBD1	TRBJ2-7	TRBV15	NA	CATSSEGQTGGDSYEQYF	TGTGCCACCAGCTCGGAAGGCCAGACAGGGGGCGACTCCTACGAGCAGTACTTC
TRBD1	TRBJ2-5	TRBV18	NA	CASSLGQGRSSRETQYF	TGTGCCAGCTCGCTGGGACAGGGTCGATCATCTCGGGAGACCCAGTACTTC
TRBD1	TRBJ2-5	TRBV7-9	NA	CASSSDRWGETQYF	TGTGCCAGCAGCTCGGACAGGTGGGGGGAGACCCAGTACTTC
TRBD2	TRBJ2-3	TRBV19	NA	CASSIWGGTDTQYF	TGTGCCAGTAGTATTTGGGGAGGGACAGATACGCAGTATTTT
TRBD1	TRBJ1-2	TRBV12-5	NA	CASGPRTGGYGYTF	TGTGCTAGTGGTCCCCGGACAGGGGGCTATGGCTACACCTTC
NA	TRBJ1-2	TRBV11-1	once	CASSLRGDNYGYTF	TGTGCCAGCAGCCTTCGGGGGGATAACTATGGCTACACCTTC
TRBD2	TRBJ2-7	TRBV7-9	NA	CASSLALGGVEQYF	TGTGCCAGCAGCTTAGCGCTCGGGGGGGTCGAGCAGTACTTC
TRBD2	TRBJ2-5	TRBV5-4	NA	CASSISGGVQETQYF	TGTGCCAGCAGCATTAGCGGGGGGGTACAAGAGACCCAGTACTTC
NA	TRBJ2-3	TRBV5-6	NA	CASSLQTDTQYF	TGTGCCAGCAGCTTACAGACAGATACGCAGTATTTT
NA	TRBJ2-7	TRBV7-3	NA	CASSIGLAASYEQYF	TGTGCCAGCAGCATCGGACTGGCCGCCTCCTACGAGCAGTACTTC
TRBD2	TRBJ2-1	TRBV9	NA	CASSVALAGGWFNEQFF	TGTGCCAGCAGCGTAGCTCTAGCGGGGGGGTGGTTTAATGAGCAGTTCTTC
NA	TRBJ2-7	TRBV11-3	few	CASSSDRRASYEQYF	TGTGCCAGCAGCTCGGATCGCAGGGCCTCCTACGAGCAGTACTTC
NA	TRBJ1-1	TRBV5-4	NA	CASSLGSAGVESF	TGTGCCAGCAGCTTGGGGTCGGCAGGGGTAGAGAGTTTT
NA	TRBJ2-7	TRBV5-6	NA	CASSLGGGPYEQYF	TGTGCCAGCAGCTTGGGCGGGGGCCCCTACGAGCAGTACTTC
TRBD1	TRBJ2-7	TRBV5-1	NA	CASSLETGGPYEQYF	TGCGCCAGCAGCTTAGAGACAGGGGGTCCCTACGAGCAGTACTTC
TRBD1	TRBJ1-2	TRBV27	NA	CASSPLGDSFYGYTF	TGTGCCAGCAGTCCCTTGGGGGACAGCTTCTATGGCTACACCTTC
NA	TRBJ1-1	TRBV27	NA	CASSLQGDATEAFF	TGTGCCAGCAGTTTGCAGGGTGACGCCACTGAAGCTTTCTTT
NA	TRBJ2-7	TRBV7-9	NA	CASSFHASVPYEQYF	TGTGCCAGCAGCTTTCATGCGAGTGTCCCCTACGAGCAGTACTTC
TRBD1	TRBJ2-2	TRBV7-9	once	CASSLWDRETGELFF	TGTGCCAGCAGCTTATGGGACAGAGAAACCGGGGAGCTGTTTTTT
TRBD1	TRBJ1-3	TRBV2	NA	CARIDRESGNTIYF	TGTGCCAGAATTGACAGGGAGAGTGGAAACACCATATATTTT
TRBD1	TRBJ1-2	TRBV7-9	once	CASSLGTGGGYGYTF	TGTGCCAGCAGCTTAGGCACAGGGGGCGGCTATGGCTACACCTTC
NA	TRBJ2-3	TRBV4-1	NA	CASSQSETEGDTQYF	TGCGCCAGCAGCCAGTCAGAGACGGAGGGGGATACGCAGTATTTT
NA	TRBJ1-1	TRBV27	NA	CASSTQTVPNTEAFF	TGTGCCAGCAGTACCCAGACAGTACCCAACACTGAAGCTTTCTTT
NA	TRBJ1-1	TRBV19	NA	CATTGQMNTEAFF	TGTGCCACTACCGGACAGATGAACACTGAAGCTTTCTTT
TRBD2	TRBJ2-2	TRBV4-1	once	CASSLGLGTGELFF	TGCGCCAGCAGCCTGGGACTAGGTACCGGGGAGCTGTTTTTT
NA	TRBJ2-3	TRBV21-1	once	CASRGGLAGRDTQYF	TGTGCCAGCAGAGGGGGACTAGCGGGGCGGGATACGCAGTATTTT
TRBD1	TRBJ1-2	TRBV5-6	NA	CASSWDRGRDGYTF	TGTGCCAGCAGCTGGGACAGGGGGAGAGATGGCTACACCTTC
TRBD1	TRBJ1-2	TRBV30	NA	CAWSVGNRGSWGYTF	TGTGCCTGGAGTGTCGGGAACAGGGGGAGTTGGGGCTACACCTTC
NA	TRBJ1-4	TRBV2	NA	CASSVWGRATNEKLFF	TGTGCCAGCAGTGTCTGGGGCCGTGCAACTAATGAAAAACTGTTTTTT
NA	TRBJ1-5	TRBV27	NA	CASSQGQRGNQPQHF	TGTGCCAGCAGTCAGGGCCAAAGGGGCAATCAGCCCCAGCATTTT